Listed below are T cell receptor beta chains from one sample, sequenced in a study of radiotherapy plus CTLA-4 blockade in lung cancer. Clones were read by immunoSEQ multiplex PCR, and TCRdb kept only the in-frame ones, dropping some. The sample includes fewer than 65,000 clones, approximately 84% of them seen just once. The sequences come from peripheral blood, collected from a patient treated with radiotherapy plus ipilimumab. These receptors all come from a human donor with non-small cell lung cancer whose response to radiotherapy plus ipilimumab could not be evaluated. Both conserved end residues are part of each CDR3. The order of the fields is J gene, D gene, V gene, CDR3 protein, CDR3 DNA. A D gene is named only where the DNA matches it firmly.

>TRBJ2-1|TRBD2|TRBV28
CASSLSRSGSRYNEQFF
TGTGCCAGCAGTTTAAGTCGTAGCGGGAGTCGGTACAATGAGCAGTTCTTC
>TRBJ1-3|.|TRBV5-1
CASSLGPSSGNTIYF
TGCGCCAGCAGCTTGGGGCCCTCCTCTGGAAACACCATATATTTT
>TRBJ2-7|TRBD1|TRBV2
CASTLGGTGPYEQYF
TGTGCCAGCACTCTGGGGGGGACAGGGCCCTACGAGCAGTACTTC
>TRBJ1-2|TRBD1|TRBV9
CASSVAPTGEDGYTF
TGTGCCAGCAGCGTAGCCCCAACAGGGGAGGATGGCTACACCTTC
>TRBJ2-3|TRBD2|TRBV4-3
CASSPQTSGGTDTQYF
TGCGCCAGCAGCCCGCAGACTAGCGGGGGTACAGATACGCAGTATTTT
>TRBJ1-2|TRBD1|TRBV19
CASTSTGHYGYTF
TGTGCCAGTACCTCGACAGGGCACTATGGCTACACCTTC
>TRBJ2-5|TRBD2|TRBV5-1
CASSLAGTSGGAETQYF
TGCGCCAGCAGCTTGGCCGGGACTAGCGGGGGGGCCGAGACCCAGTACTTC
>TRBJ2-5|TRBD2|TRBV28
CASSSRTSGAKTQYF
TGTGCCAGCAGTTCCCGGACTAGCGGGGCCAAGACCCAGTACTTC
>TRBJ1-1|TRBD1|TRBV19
CASSRGQLNFRAFF
TGTGCCAGTAGTAGGGGACAGCTCAATTTTCGGGCTTTCTTT
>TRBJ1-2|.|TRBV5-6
CASSLRVPGDGYTF
TGTGCCAGCAGCTTGAGGGTCCCAGGGGATGGCTACACCTTC
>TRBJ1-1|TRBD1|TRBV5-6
CASSAGQVNTEAFF
TGTGCCAGCAGCGCCGGACAGGTCAACACTGAAGCTTTCTTT
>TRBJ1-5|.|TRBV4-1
CASSPRTVFSNQPQHF
TGCGCCAGCAGCCCCAGGACAGTTTTTAGCAATCAGCCCCAGCATTTT
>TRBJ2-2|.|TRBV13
CASSPPGYTGELFF
TGTGCCAGCAGCCCCCCTGGCTACACCGGGGAGCTGTTTTTT
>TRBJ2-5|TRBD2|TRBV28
CASSFAGVGETQYF
TGTGCCAGCAGTTTTGCGGGAGTCGGAGAGACCCAGTACTTC
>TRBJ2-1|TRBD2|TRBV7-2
CASSLEAGVPEQFF
TGTGCCAGCAGCCTGGAGGCGGGAGTCCCTGAGCAGTTCTTC